The 17 T cell receptor beta chains below were found in one sample sequenced in a study of blood T cell repertoires in COVID-19. The repertoire was sequenced with immunoSEQ multiplex PCR; TCRdb's copy has only in-frame clones and lacks some. The table records about 280,000 clones, approximately 89% of them present only once. Sample: peripheral blood. The origin of the receptors is a man in his forties with active or convalescent COVID-19.

The table lists this clone with a count of one. The J gene is TRBJ2-1, the V gene TRBV27; weak D call: TRBD2 (5 bases). Germline CDR1 is MNHEY and CDR2 is SMNVEV (reference sequence). This CDR3 has 11 residues. Trimming removed 3 bases from V and 10 bases from J, with 7 bases in between. CDR3 in amino acids: CASSLGAEQFF. The CDR3 coding sequence is TGTGCCAGCAGTTTGGGAGCGGAGCAGTTCTTC.

The chain employs TRBV11-1 and TRBJ2-1; a possible D gene is TRBD1 (5 bases). The V gene's germline CDR1 is SGHAT and CDR2 FQDESV (reference sequence). Trimming stripped 3 bases from V and 5 bases from J, with 8 bases between. The CDR3 is made up of 13 amino acids. This CDR3 is CASSFDRNNEQFF. Written as DNA, the CDR3 is TGTGCCAGCAGCTTCGACAGAAACAATGAGCAGTTCTTC.

The chain uses TRBV29-1 and TRBJ1-5; 8 positions agree with TRBD1. There are 14 residues in the CDR3. The junction had 5 bases not matched to a gene; V was cut back by 6 bases and J by 1 base. CDR1 and CDR2 from the germline V gene are SQVTM and ANQGSEA. DNA of the CDR3: TGCAGCGTCTCGACAGGGGAGAGCAATCAGCCCCAGCATTTT. As protein: CSVSTGESNQPQHF.

V is TRBV13 and J is TRBJ2-2, with 11 bases aligning to TRBD1. The germline V gene has CDR1 PRHDT and CDR2 FYEKMQ (reference sequence). This CDR3 has 15 residues. The junction had 1 base not matched to a gene; V was cut back by 4 bases and J by 3 bases. The DNA of the CDR3 is TGTGCCAGCAGCTCGGGACAGGGGGACACCGGGGAGCTGTTTTTT. Translating gives CASSSGQGDTGELFF.

The chain couples TRBV12-3 or TRBV12-4 to TRBJ1-1; D not certain. V was pared by 3 bases and J by 11 bases, with 10 bases between. The CDR3 sequence is 11 residues long. The CDR3 here is CASSFSGEAFF. DNA of the CDR3: TGTGCCAGCAGTTTTTCAGGTGAGGCTTTCTTT.

This chain joins TRBV30 and TRBJ2-1; 7 bases agree with TRBD1. This CDR3 is 12 amino acids long. After removal of 5 bases from V and 7 bases from J, the junction contained 5 bases not matched to a gene. From germline, CDR1 is GTSNPN and CDR2 SVGIG (reference sequence). The chain's CDR3 is CAWGQASNEQFF. DNA of the CDR3: TGTGCCTGGGGACAGGCCTCGAATGAGCAGTTCTTC.

This clone came up a few times. This sequence joins TRBV2 and TRBJ2-7, with 9 bases fitting TRBD1. J lost 0 bases, V lost 6 bases, and 12 bases had no gene match. CDR1 and CDR2 from the germline V gene are SNHLY and FYNNEI. This CDR3 has 17 residues. The CDR3 here is CASRPGQGLSSSYEQYF. DNA of the CDR3: TGTGCCAGCAGACCGGGACAGGGTCTTTCCAGCTCCTACGAGCAGTACTTC.

In this sample, this clone turned up once. The chain recombines TRBV5-4 with TRBJ2-3; perhaps TRBD2 as D (6 bases). V was trimmed by 3 bases and J by 7 bases, leaving 12 bases between them. This CDR3 spans 13 amino acids. CDR1 is SGHNT, CDR2 YYREEE, per germline (reference sequence). CDR3 DNA sequence: TGTGCCAGCAGCTGGCGGGGCTCATATACGCAGTATTTT. This sequence encodes CASSWRGSYTQYF.

This clone was counted once. The chain links TRBV4-1 to TRBJ2-1; weak D call: TRBD1 (6 bases). Trimming stripped 1 base from V and 6 bases from J, with 13 bases between. Germline V gives CDR1 MGHRA, CDR2 YSYEKL. The CDR3 consists of 15 residues. CDR3 bases: TGCGCCAGCAGCCAAGCCTCAGGGGAAGGCAATGAGCAGTTCTTC. Protein product: CASSQASGEGNEQFF.

The J gene is TRBJ1-5, the V gene TRBV7-2; TRBD1 aligns across 7 bases. This CDR3 has 16 residues. Losses at the gene ends were 3 bases for V and 1 base for J; bases not matched to a gene: 6. The germline V gene encodes CDR1 SGHTA and CDR2 FQGNSA. The CDR3 region has the DNA TGTGCCAGCAGCTTGGGGACAGTCGGGAGCAATCAGCCCCAGCATTTT. Translation: CASSLGTVGSNQPQHF.

The chain combines TRBV5-1 with TRBJ2-5; perhaps TRBD2 as D (7 bases). The V end lost 4 bases, the J end lost 1 base, and 20 bases lay between the germline ends. Per the germline V gene, CDR1 is SGHRS and CDR2 is YFSETQ. CDR3 length equals 17 residues. This CDR3 reads CASSRGALIGSQETQYF. The CDR3 DNA reads TGCGCCAGCAGCCGGGGGGCCCTAATCGGTAGCCAAGAGACCCAGTACTTC.

A single count supports this clone. The chain recombines TRBV5-1 with TRBJ2-3, with D tentatively TRBD2 (6 bases). Germline loops: CDR1 SGHRS, CDR2 YFSETQ. The CDR3 has 16 amino acids. V lost 5 bases and J 2 bases, leaving 18 bases between the germline ends. The CDR3 protein is CASSPGVTIITDTQYF. As DNA, the CDR3 is TGCGCCAGCAGTCCGGGGGTCACCATCATCACAGATACGCAGTATTTT.

V usage is TRBV28 and J usage is TRBJ2-1, with D perhaps TRBD1 (6 bases). This CDR3 contains 14 residues. CDR1 and CDR2 (germline): MDHEN, SYDVKM. The V end was cut by 6 bases, the J end by 4 bases, with 13 bases between. The CDR3 loop reads CASRKTGTYNEQFF. Written as DNA, the CDR3 is TGTGCCAGCAGAAAGACAGGAACATACAATGAGCAGTTCTTC.

The gene calls are TRBV5-4 and TRBJ2-1; perhaps TRBD1 as D (6 bases). This CDR3 has 18 amino acids. Germline V lookup: CDR1 SGHNT, CDR2 YYREEE (reference sequence). Trimming took 0 bases from V and 0 from J, leaving 16 bases between them. CDR3 in DNA: TGTGCCAGCAGCTTGGGGGGGCGTGGGGTAGTCTCCTACAATGAGCAGTTCTTC. Its protein is CASSLGGRGVVSYNEQFF.

The chain uses TRBV6-6 and TRBJ1-2, with D possibly being TRBD1 (5 bases). This CDR3 spans 14 amino acids. The germline gives CDR1 MNHNY, CDR2 SVGAGI (reference sequence). Trimming removed 6 bases at V and 3 bases at J, with 14 bases between. CDR3 residues: CASSPQGSDYGYTF. The CDR3 DNA follows: TGTGCCAGCAGCCCCCAGGGCAGCGACTATGGCTACACCTTC.

DNA of the CDR3: TGTGCCAGCAGCGGGGACAGGGGCTATGGCTACACCTTC. This gives the protein CASSGDRGYGYTF. The chain has TRBV7-9 and TRBJ1-2, with TRBD1 matching 10 bases. The CDR3 totals 13 residues. The V gene's germline CDR1 is SEHNR and CDR2 FQNEAQ (reference sequence). After removal of 5 bases from V and 4 bases from J, the junction contained 1 base not matched to a gene.

The chain links TRBV7-2 to TRBJ2-5, with D perhaps matching TRBD2 (5 bases). V lost 2 bases and J 3 bases, leaving 7 bases between the germline ends. The germline CDR1 and CDR2 sequences are SGHTA and FQGNSA. This CDR3 has 13 residues. CDR3 residues: CASSLYGEETQYF. CDR3 coding DNA: TGTGCCAGCAGCTTATACGGGGAAGAGACCCAGTACTTC. The whole variable domain, filled in from reference TRBV7-2 and TRBJ2-5, reads GAGVSQSPSNKVTEKGKDVELRCDPISGHTALYWYRQSLGQGLEFLIYFQGNSAPDKSGLPSDRFSAERTGGSVSTLTIQRTQQEDSAVYLCASSLYGEETQYFGPGTRLLVL.